The 17 T cell receptor beta chains given below trace back to one sample, sequenced in a study of blood T cell repertoires in COVID-19. Assay: immunoSEQ multiplex PCR; the TCRdb copy retains only in-frame clones and omits some. The data hold tens of thousands of clones, with over 75% observed a single time. The material sequenced was peripheral blood. These receptors all come from a man at least 80 years old with active or convalescent COVID-19.

The chain carries TRBV11-2 and TRBJ2-1; D is unclear. The V gene lost 10 bases and the J gene lost 7 bases, with 11 bases spanning the gap. The CDR3 covers 11 residues. Germline assignment: CDR1 SGHAT and CDR2 FQNNGV. CDR3 sequence (DNA): TGTGCCATCCGCCCGGGTAATGAGCAGTTCTTC. It yields the protein CAIRPGNEQFF.

V usage is TRBV19 and J usage is TRBJ1-5, with D possibly TRBD1 on 5 matching bases. The V gene's germline CDR1 is LNHDA and CDR2 SQIVND (reference sequence). The CDR3 consists of 11 residues. The V and J ends lost 3 bases and 11 bases respectively, with 8 bases between them. The DNA of the CDR3 is TGTGCCAGTAGTATCCCGGGGGCCCAGCATTTT. Encoded protein: CASSIPGAQHF. The full variable domain, with the rest looked up from reference TRBV19 and TRBJ1-5, is DGGITQSPKYLFRKEGQNVTLSCEQNLNHDAMYWYRQDPGQGLRLIYYSQIVNDFQKGDIAEGYSVSREKKESFPLTVTSAQKNPTAFYLCASSIPGAQHFGDGTRLSIL.

This sequence joins TRBV3-1 (or the pseudogene TRBV3-2) and TRBJ1-2; perhaps TRBD1 as D (6 bases). CDR3 size: 16 residues. The germline gives CDR1 LGHDT, CDR2 YNNKEL (reference sequence). The germline V and J ends were trimmed by 0 bases and 3 bases, with 14 bases remaining between them. Here the CDR3 DNA reads TGTGCCAGCAGCCAAGATAGTACAGGGTTATACTATGGCTACACCTTC. This translates into CASSQDSTGLYYGYTF.

The chain recombines TRBV9 with TRBJ2-1; TRBD2 might be the D (6 bases). This CDR3 has 13 amino acids. The V gene's germline CDR1 is SGDLS and CDR2 YYNGEE. The V and J ends lost 3 bases and 5 bases respectively, with 9 bases between them. For the CDR3, the DNA is TGTGCCAGCAGCGGGAGGGGTAACAATGAGCAGTTCTTC. This translates into CASSGRGNNEQFF.

With respect to this clone: Other DNA sequences in the sample encode the same CDR3. The chain combines TRBV9 with TRBJ2-1; 8 nucleotides line up with TRBD2. J was trimmed by 4 bases and V by 0 bases; bases with no gene match: 0. The CDR3 length is 14 residues. The germline V gene has CDR1 SGDLS and CDR2 YYNGEE. CDR3 amino acids: CASSVGGGYNEQFF. The CDR3 DNA sequence: TGTGCCAGCAGCGTAGGCGGGGGGTACAATGAGCAGTTCTTC.

The CDR3 region is CATSDNRGAGEKLFF. Here the CDR3 DNA reads TGTGCCACCAGTGACAACAGGGGCGCGGGTGAAAAACTGTTTTTT. V and J are TRBV24-1 and TRBJ1-4; 7 bases align to TRBD1. CDR3 length: 15 residues. Germline V gives CDR1 KGHDR, CDR2 SFDVKD. V lost 4 bases, J lost 7 bases, and 8 bases stayed unmatched.

This clone has just a few counts. The chain joins TRBV19 to TRBJ1-5; 8 nucleotides match TRBD1. From germline, CDR1 is LNHDA and CDR2 SQIVND (reference sequence). V was pared by 6 bases and J by 7 bases, with 2 bases of the junction left unmatched. The CDR3 has 12 residues. CDR3 sequence: CASSRGQQPQHF. The CDR3 DNA reads as TGTGCCAGTAGCAGGGGGCAACAGCCCCAGCATTTT.

This sequence joins TRBV6-4 and TRBJ2-1, with 10 bases that match TRBD2. CDR1 and CDR2 (germline): MRHNA, SNTAGT. Trimming cost V 4 bases and J 4 bases; bases outside gene matches: 4. The CDR3 is 15 residues long. The CDR3 sequence: CASSARAGGYNEQFF. CDR3 sequence (DNA): TGTGCCAGCAGTGCCCGAGCGGGGGGGTACAATGAGCAGTTCTTC.

The rearrangement links TRBV10-3 to TRBJ1-5; possible D gene TRBD1, 6 bases. V lost 10 bases and J lost 8, with 24 bases in between. This CDR3 is 15 amino acids long. Per the germline V gene, CDR1 is ENHRY and CDR2 is SYGVKD. The CDR3 here is CATPSLNRVLKPQHF. The DNA of the CDR3 is TGTGCCACACCCTCACTTAACAGGGTCCTTAAGCCCCAGCATTTT.

The chain couples TRBV11-2 to TRBJ1-1; TRBD1 aligns across 8 bases. The CDR3 contains 14 residues. The germline CDR1 and CDR2 sequences are SGHAT and FQNNGV. The V segment lost 9 bases and the J segment 4 bases; nucleotides outside the gene matches: 10. The CDR3 protein is CASTELTGATEAFF. Written as DNA, the CDR3 is TGTGCCAGTACGGAATTGACAGGGGCCACTGAAGCTTTCTTT.

The chain combines TRBV19 with TRBJ2-7, with a possible D match to TRBD2 (5 bases). V gave up 3 bases and J gave up 4 bases, with 16 bases separating them. This CDR3 has 15 amino acids. Per germline, CDR1 LNHDA and CDR2 SQIVND (reference sequence). CDR3 bases: TGTGCCAGTAGTATCTTCCTCAGAGGGTTTTACGAGCAGTACTTC. This translates into CASSIFLRGFYEQYF.

The chain has TRBV12-5 and TRBJ2-3; D not resolved. V lost 1 base and J lost 2, with 4 bases in between. The germline V gene has CDR1 LGHNT and CDR2 FRNRAP. This CDR3 is built from 13 residues. CDR3 sequence (DNA): TGTGCTAGTGGTTTGGGTTACACAGATACGCAGTATTTT. It codes for CASGLGYTDTQYF.

The chain joins TRBV28 to TRBJ1-5; a possible D gene is TRBD1 (6 bases). Trimming took off 4 bases at V and 6 bases at J, with 16 bases between the two ends. This CDR3 comprises 15 residues. Germline V lookup: CDR1 MDHEN, CDR2 SYDVKM. The CDR3 DNA reads TGTGCCAGCAGTTCCCCTACAGGGTTGGGTCAGCCCCAGCATTTT. Translation: CASSSPTGLGQPQHF.

The chain links TRBV18 to TRBJ1-2, with D unclear. V was cut by 5 bases and J by 0 bases, with 7 bases left in between. The CDR3 is made up of 13 amino acids. Germline V gene data show CDR1 as KGHSH and CDR2 as LQKENI. CDR3 nucleotides: TGTGCCAGCTCAGAGACAACTAACTATGGCTACACCTTC. Its protein product is CASSETTNYGYTF.

J is TRBJ1-2 and V is TRBV12-3 or TRBV12-4; D is unclear. The V end was cut by 6 bases, the J end by 5 bases, with 10 bases between. The length of the CDR3 is 12 residues. The CDR3: CASRESVYGYTF. Here the CDR3 DNA reads TGTGCCAGCAGGGAGAGTGTTTATGGCTACACCTTC.

This clone was recorded only once. The chain couples TRBV4-3 to TRBJ2-1; 9 bases fit TRBD2. This CDR3 is 17 amino acids long. J was trimmed by 2 bases and V by 0 bases; bases with no gene match: 5. Germline values: CDR1 LGHNA, CDR2 YSLEER. The CDR3 reads CASSQDPPSGAYNEQFF. DNA of the CDR3: TGCGCCAGCAGCCAAGATCCCCCTAGCGGGGCCTACAATGAGCAGTTCTTC.

This chain links TRBV5-6 with TRBJ1-5; D is perhaps TRBD1 (5 bases). The CDR3 is 13 residues long. The germline CDR1 and CDR2 sequences are SGHDT and YYEEEE. V was clipped by 2 bases and J by 8 bases, with 11 bases between them. CDR3 sequence (DNA): TGTGCCAGCAGCTTAAAGGGGCTAAAGCCCCAGCATTTT. Its protein product is CASSLKGLKPQHF.